This TCR beta chain was recovered during a study of T cell changes during pregnancy in multiple sclerosis. This clone appeared once. The junction had 8 bases not matched to a gene; V was cut back by 5 bases and J by 4 bases. CDR1 MDHEN and CDR2 SYDVKM come from the germline V gene. The CDR3 sequence is 15 residues long. Clones were sequenced by immunoSEQ multiplex PCR, and TCRdb holds only the in-frame ones, with some missing. The sample lists roughly 57,000 clones; less than 95% were seen once. The rearrangement uses TRBV28 and TRBJ1-5; TRBD1 matches at 7 bases. This TCR came from a female donor with multiple sclerosis, enrolled in a pregnancy study. The source was CD8+ T cells from peripheral blood mononuclear cells, collected after pregnancy. CDR3 nucleotides: TGTGCCAGCAGTGCCCCGGGACAGAGAAATCAGCCCCAGCATTTT. It is translated as CASSAPGQRNQPQHF.